This T cell receptor (beta chain) was recovered during a study of blood T cell repertoires in COVID-19. The CDR3 consists of 13 residues. V lost 3 bases, J lost 7 bases, and 7 bases lay in between. Germline V gene data show CDR1 as LNHNV and CDR2 as YYDKDF (reference sequence). Measured with immunoSEQ multiplex PCR; TCRdb has only the in-frame clones, and not every one. The table lists a few hundred thousand clones, roughly nine tenths of them singletons, with roughly 3.2% in the top ten. This TCR was sampled from a woman aged 45-59 years in a cohort exposed to, infected with or recovered from COVID-19 (not recorded which). The chain combines TRBV15 with TRBJ1-6; D uncertain. The sequencing sample was made of PBMCs or T cells enriched from blood (not recorded which). The CDR3 DNA follows: TGTGCCACCAGCAGCGGGGTAAATTCACCCCTCCACTTT. Encoded protein: CATSSGVNSPLHF.